This TCR beta chain was obtained from a study of OX40 agonist ivuxolimab in advanced cancers. For context, the study as a whole: Ivuxolimab was a fully human IgG2 agonistic monoclonal antibody targeting the costimulatory receptor OX40 (CD134). The point of sequencing TCRbeta in the periphery was to test whether ivuxolimab changed TCR sequence diversity and drove clonal T-cell expansion. Intravenous ivuxolimab was administered to patients every 2 weeks at six dose levels: 0.01, 0.1, 0.3, 1.5, 3 and 10 mg/kg. Prior anti-PD-1, anti-PD-L1 or anti-CTLA-4 therapy was permitted, and checkpoint inhibitors had been received by approximately 39% of dose-escalation patients. The monotherapy dose-escalation portion (N of about 52 patients) of the phase I ivuxolimab trial is reported in the paper. Partial responses were achieved by three dose-escalation patients, of whom one had hepatocellular carcinoma and two had cutaneous melanoma. The dose-escalation cohort was about 83% male with a mean age of approximately 60 years, ranging from roughly 23 to 79. Of the approximately 50 dose-escalation patients, hepatocellular carcinoma was present in about 20, melanoma in roughly 15, renal cell carcinoma in 9 and head and neck cancer in 9.

The trial excluded patients who had a history of autoimmune disease or who were on systemic immunosuppression. Peripheral blood for TCR sequencing was collected from all dose cohorts at baseline, on cycle 4 day 1, and on cycle 7 day 1. The samples were drawn from a first-in-human, open-label, multicenter phase I dose-escalation trial of ivuxolimab. The trial enrolled adults with locally advanced or metastatic head and neck squamous cell, hepatocellular, melanoma or renal cell carcinoma. CD4+ and CD8+ T cells were sorted separately from peripheral blood before TCR sequencing. On this clone itself: There is no known antigen for this receptor. No clone much larger than this one lies a single base away; base qualities are absent.

CDR1 and CDR2 are read off the germline V gene as SNHLY and FYNNEI. From cysteine to phenylalanine, the CDR3 is 12 amino acids long. Only the CDR3 DNA stays, 36 bases, in frame from base 1. V is shortened by 10 bases, J by 5 bases, and the region joining them spans 14 bases. Genomic DNA was isolated from the sorted cells so that the TCRbeta CDR3 region could be sequenced. The immunoSEQ Assay was used to sequence the TCRbeta CDR3 regions. TCRdb obtained this table from immuneACCESS and retained in-frame rearrangements with V and J assigned. These tables miss some clones; where compared with another copy, unresolved V genes account for less than half of the shortfall, and the remainder is unexplained. In all, the sample holds almost 50,000 clones, and 80% to 90% of those were seen once. The ten largest clonotypes hold about 48% of the sample. Beyond this particular receptor, the publication reports: Low levels of normalized T-cell clonal expansion were also seen in some patients who did not respond. At doses of 0.1 to 3.0 mg/kg, clonal expansion of both CD4+ and CD8+ blood T cells was observed from baseline to week 6. After ivuxolimab, CD8+ T cells had more expanded clones than CD4+ T cells on average. In the 0.1-3.0 mg/kg groups, partial responders were among the patients with the lowest normalized peripheral clonal expansion, particularly in CD8+ T cells. The antigen specificity of the clonally expanded peripheral T cells was not determined.

The sequences come from CD4+ or CD8+ T cells sorted from blood, collected in a trial of the OX40 agonist ivuxolimab. The sequence links TRBV2 to TRBJ1-2, with a tentative D gene TRBD1 over 6 matching bases. This sequence was found in an adult with an advanced solid tumor such as melanoma, head and neck, liver or kidney cancer. The CDR3 protein is CATPKGQYGYTF. Here is the DNA: TGTGCCACACCGAAAGGACAGTATGGCTACACCTTC.